These 2 T cell receptor beta chains were sequenced from one sample in a study of blood T cells in healthy people across ages (dated by TCRdb to the mid-2010s). Library construction relied on 5' RACE. The listed sequencing device is Illumina HiSeq 2500. A second PCR of roughly 7 to 11 cycles was performed with a sample-barcoded 5' primer and a J-beta primer mix. TCRdb's own reprocessing of the public reads used fastp at Q25 and MiXCR and kept productive beta chains. Each entry is one CDR3 protein sequence, shown with its most common DNA and genes. The sample records over 500,000 distinct CDR3 sequences, roughly half of which are singletons. The ten largest clones represent about 13% of the sample. Material: blood. The receptors were sampled from a woman aged 80 or over in good health.

The sample holds many counts of this clonotype. V gene TRBV9 combines with J gene TRBJ2-3; TRBD2 matches 7 bases. V gave up 0 bases and J gave up 3 bases; unmatched junction bases: 7. The CDR3 length is 16 residues. Germline loops: CDR1 SGDLS, CDR2 YYNGEE. The CDR3 DNA reads TGTGCCAGCAGCGTAGGCGGGAGTCTCAAGACAGATACGCAGTATTTT. Protein sequence: CASSVGGSLKTDTQYF.

This clonotype has a count of ten or more. This chain joins TRBV4-2 and TRBJ2-1, with 7 bases fitting TRBD2. Unmatched junction bases numbered 11, after V lost 2 bases and J lost 7 bases. This CDR3 has 16 residues. The germline gives CDR1 LGHNA, CDR2 YNFKEQ. In nucleotides, the CDR3 is TGTGCCAGCAGCCAACCTCACGGGGAGGGGCCAAATGAGCAGTTCTTC. It specifies CASSQPHGEGPNEQFF.